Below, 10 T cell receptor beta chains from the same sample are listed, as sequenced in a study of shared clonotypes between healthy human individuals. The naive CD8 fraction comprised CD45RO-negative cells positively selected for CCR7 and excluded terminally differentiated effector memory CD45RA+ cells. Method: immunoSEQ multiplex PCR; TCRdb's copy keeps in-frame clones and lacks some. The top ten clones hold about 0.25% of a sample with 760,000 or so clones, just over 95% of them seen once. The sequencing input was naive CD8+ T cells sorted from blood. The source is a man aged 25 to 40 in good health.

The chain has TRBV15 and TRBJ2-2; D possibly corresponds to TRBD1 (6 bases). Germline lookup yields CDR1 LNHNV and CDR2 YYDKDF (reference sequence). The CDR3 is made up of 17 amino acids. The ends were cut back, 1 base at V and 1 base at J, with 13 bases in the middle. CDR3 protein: CATSRGRGQKNTGELFF. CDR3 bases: TGTGCCACCAGCAGAGGACGAGGACAGAAGAACACCGGGGAGCTGTTTTTT.

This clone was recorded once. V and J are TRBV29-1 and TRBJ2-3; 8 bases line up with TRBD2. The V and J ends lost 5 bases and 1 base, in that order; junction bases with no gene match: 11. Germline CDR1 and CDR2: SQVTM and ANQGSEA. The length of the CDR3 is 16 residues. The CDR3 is CSVSNVAGWGTDTQYF. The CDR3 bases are TGCAGCGTTTCCAACGTAGCGGGATGGGGCACAGATACGCAGTATTTT.

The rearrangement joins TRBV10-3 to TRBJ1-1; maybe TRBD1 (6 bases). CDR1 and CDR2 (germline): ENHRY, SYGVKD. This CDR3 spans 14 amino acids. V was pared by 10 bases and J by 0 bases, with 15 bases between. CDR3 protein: CATQDREMNTEAFF. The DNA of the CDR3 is TGTGCCACCCAGGACAGAGAAATGAACACTGAAGCTTTCTTT.

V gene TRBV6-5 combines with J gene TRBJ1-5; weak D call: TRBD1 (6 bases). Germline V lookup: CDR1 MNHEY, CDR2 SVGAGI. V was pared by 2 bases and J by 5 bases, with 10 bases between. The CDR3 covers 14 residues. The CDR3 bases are TGTGCCAGCAGTTACAAGGGGGGATATCAGCCCCAGCATTTT. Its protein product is CASSYKGGYQPQHF.

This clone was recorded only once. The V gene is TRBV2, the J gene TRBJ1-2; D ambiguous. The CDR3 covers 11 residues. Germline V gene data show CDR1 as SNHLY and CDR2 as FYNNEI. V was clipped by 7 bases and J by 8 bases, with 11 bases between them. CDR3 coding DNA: TGTGCCAGCACCGGCCCTGGGGGCTACACCTTC. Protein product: CASTGPGGYTF.

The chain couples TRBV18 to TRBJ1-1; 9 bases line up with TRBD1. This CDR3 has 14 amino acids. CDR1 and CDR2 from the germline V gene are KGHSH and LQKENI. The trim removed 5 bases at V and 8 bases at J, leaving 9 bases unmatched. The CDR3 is CASSSGQGAPEAFF. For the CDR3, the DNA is TGTGCCAGCTCATCGGGACAGGGAGCCCCCGAAGCTTTCTTT.

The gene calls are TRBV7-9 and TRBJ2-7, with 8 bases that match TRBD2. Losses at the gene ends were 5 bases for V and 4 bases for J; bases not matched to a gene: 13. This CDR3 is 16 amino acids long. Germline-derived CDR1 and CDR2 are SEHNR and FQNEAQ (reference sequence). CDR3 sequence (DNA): TGTGCCAGCAGCCCCCGGGGGGGCCAGGGATATTACGAGCAGTACTTC. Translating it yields CASSPRGGQGYYEQYF.

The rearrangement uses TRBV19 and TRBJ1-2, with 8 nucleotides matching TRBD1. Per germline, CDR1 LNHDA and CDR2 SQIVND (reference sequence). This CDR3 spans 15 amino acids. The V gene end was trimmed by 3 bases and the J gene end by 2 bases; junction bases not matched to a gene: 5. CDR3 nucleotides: TGTGCCAGTAGTATGGCGGACAGGGCCAACTATGGCTACACCTTC. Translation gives CASSMADRANYGYTF.

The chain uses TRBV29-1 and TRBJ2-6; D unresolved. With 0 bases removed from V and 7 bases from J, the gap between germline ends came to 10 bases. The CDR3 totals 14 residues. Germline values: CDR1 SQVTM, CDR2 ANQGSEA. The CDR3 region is CSVEDPDFANVLTF. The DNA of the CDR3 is TGCAGCGTTGAAGATCCGGATTTCGCCAACGTCCTGACTTTC.

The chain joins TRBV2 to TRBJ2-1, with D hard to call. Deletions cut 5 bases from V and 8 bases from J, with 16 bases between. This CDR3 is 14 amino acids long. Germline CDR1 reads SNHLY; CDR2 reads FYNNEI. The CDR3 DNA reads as TGTGCCAGCAGTATGAGCCTGGGGTACGATGAGCAGTTCTTC. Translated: CASSMSLGYDEQFF.